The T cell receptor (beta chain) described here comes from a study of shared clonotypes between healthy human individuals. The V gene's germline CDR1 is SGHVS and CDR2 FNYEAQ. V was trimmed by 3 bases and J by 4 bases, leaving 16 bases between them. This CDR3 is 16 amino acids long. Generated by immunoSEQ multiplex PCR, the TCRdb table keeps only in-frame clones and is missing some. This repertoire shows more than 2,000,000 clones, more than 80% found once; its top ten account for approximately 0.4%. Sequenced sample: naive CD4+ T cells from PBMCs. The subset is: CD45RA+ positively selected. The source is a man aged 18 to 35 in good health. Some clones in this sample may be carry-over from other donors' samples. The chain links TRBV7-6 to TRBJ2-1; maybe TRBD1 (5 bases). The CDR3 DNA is TGTGCCAGCAGCTTTGTTTTGAGACAGCCATACAATGAGCAGTTCTTC. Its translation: CASSFVLRQPYNEQFF.